The 16 T cell receptor beta chains below come from one sample, sequenced in a study of blood T cells in healthy people across ages. Combining a sample-barcoded 5' primer with a J-beta primer mix, a second PCR ran for roughly 6 to 12 cycles. One entry per CDR3 protein, called by TCRdb with MiXCR from the 5' RACE reads. The sample consists of more than 700,000 distinct CDR3 sequences, 46% of them appearing once. The material sequenced was blood. All receptors come from an elderly man in good health.

The chain couples TRBV18 to TRBJ1-6, with TRBD1 as a possible D gene (6 bases). Trimming cost V 5 bases and J 0 bases, with 20 bases left between them. Germline V gene lookup returns CDR1 KGHSH and CDR2 LQKENI. This CDR3 region has 19 residues. The CDR3 loop is CASSRSTTGQSSYNSPLHF. The CDR3 coding sequence is TGTGCCAGCTCAAGATCGACAACAGGGCAGAGCTCCTATAATTCACCCCTCCACTTT. Drawing the rest from reference TRBV18 and TRBJ1-6, the complete variable domain is NAGVMQNPRHLVRRRGQEARLRCSPMKGHSHVYWYRQLPEEGLKFMVYLQKENIIDESGMPKERFSAEFPKEGPSILRIQQVVRGDSAAYFCASSRSTTGQSSYNSPLHFGNGTRLTVT.

This clonotype was detected a few times. V and J are TRBV7-2 and TRBJ2-1, with 10 bases identical to TRBD1. The germline V gene encodes CDR1 SGHTA and CDR2 FQGNSA. J lost 2 bases, V lost 5 bases, and 6 bases had no gene match. The CDR3 spans 16 residues. CDR3 sequence (DNA): TGTGCCAGCAGCATAGGACAGGGGGAAACCTACAATGAGCAGTTCTTC. Translating it yields CASSIGQGETYNEQFF.

The V call is TRBV3-1, the J call TRBJ2-1; D is possibly TRBD1 (6 bases). V gave up 0 bases and J gave up 10 bases, with 16 bases separating them. The CDR3 consists of 15 residues. Germline V lookup: CDR1 LGHDT, CDR2 YNNKEL (reference sequence). The CDR3 loop reads CASSQDRTVGSEQFF. CDR3 in DNA: TGTGCCAGCAGCCAAGATCGGACAGTGGGGAGCGAGCAGTTCTTC.

The sample holds one count of this clonotype. This chain uses TRBV7-9 with TRBJ2-7, with 9 bases identical to TRBD1. CDR1 and CDR2 from the germline V gene are SEHNR and FQNEAQ (reference sequence). Germline trimming cut 10 bases from V and 2 bases from J; bases unmatched to any gene: 15. The CDR3 is made up of 16 amino acids. CDR3 in amino acids: CATSDPRQGGPYEQYF. The CDR3 nucleotides are TGTGCCACCAGTGATCCCCGACAGGGGGGTCCCTACGAGCAGTACTTC.

The chain has TRBV3-1 and TRBJ1-5, with TRBD1 matching 7 bases. Trimming took 4 bases from V and 6 from J; bases not matched to a gene: 9. The length of the CDR3 is 15 residues. CDR1 and CDR2 from the germline V gene are LGHDT and YNNKEL (reference sequence). Written as DNA, the CDR3 is TGTGCCAGCAGCCGCGGGCAGGGGGGCGGTCAGCCCCAGCATTTT. Residues: CASSRGQGGGQPQHF.

The chain is built from TRBV3-1 and TRBJ2-7; 12 bases are a match to TRBD2. V was pared by 1 base and J by 9 bases, with 10 bases of the junction left unmatched. This CDR3 is built from 16 residues. Germline assignment: CDR1 LGHDT and CDR2 YNNKEL (reference sequence). The CDR3 region is CASSQAGTSGLTWQYF. In DNA, the CDR3 is TGTGCCAGCAGCCAAGCCGGGACTAGCGGGCTTACGTGGCAGTACTTC.

This clonotype was counted only a few times. The CDR3 spells CASSSRRDTPYEQYF. The CDR3 region has the DNA TGTGCCAGCAGCTCCCGTAGGGACACTCCCTACGAGCAGTACTTC. This chain joins TRBV13 and TRBJ2-7, with TRBD1 as a possible D gene (6 bases). Trimming removed 4 bases at V and 2 bases at J, with 15 bases between. Germline values: CDR1 PRHDT, CDR2 FYEKMQ (reference sequence). The CDR3 runs to 15 residues.

This chain's CDR3 is CSVEETTKEQFF. CDR3 DNA sequence: TGCAGCGTTGAAGAGACTACCAAGGAGCAGTTCTTC. The J gene is TRBJ2-1, the V gene TRBV29-1, with D perhaps matching TRBD2 (5 bases). CDR3 length: 12 amino acids. Trimming took 0 bases from V and 10 from J, leaving 10 bases between them. Germline V gene sequence: CDR1 SQVTM, CDR2 ANQGSEA.

This clonotype has just a few counts. V usage is TRBV5-1 and J usage is TRBJ1-4; TRBD1 is a possible D gene (5 bases). V was shortened by 3 bases and J by 8 bases, with 17 bases between the two germline ends. CDR3 size: 15 residues. The V gene's germline CDR1 is SGHRS and CDR2 YFSETQ. The chain's CDR3 is CASSSAGRGEEKLFF. Here the CDR3 DNA reads TGCGCCAGCAGCTCCGCGGGCCGGGGGGAGGAAAAACTGTTTTTT.

This clonotype appeared a few times. The CDR3, as DNA: TGTGCCAGCACAGTAGCGGGAGTCTACGAGCAGTACTTC. Amino acids: CASTVAGVYEQYF. The chain employs TRBV28 and TRBJ2-7; TRBD2 aligns across 9 bases. There are 13 residues in the CDR3. CDR1 and CDR2 (germline): MDHEN, SYDVKM. V lost 7 bases, J lost 3 bases, and 4 bases stayed unmatched.

The J gene is TRBJ1-6, the V gene TRBV6-5; 12 nucleotides match TRBD1. Trimming cost V 6 bases and J 7 bases; bases outside gene matches: 7. Germline V gene sequence: CDR1 MNHEY, CDR2 SVGAGI. The CDR3 sequence is 16 residues long. The CDR3: CASRLPGQGANSPLHF. CDR3 DNA: TGTGCCAGCAGACTACCGGGACAGGGGGCCAATTCACCCCTCCACTTT.

J is TRBJ2-5 and V is TRBV27, with 7 bases matching TRBD2. Germline assignment: CDR1 MNHEY and CDR2 SMNVEV (reference sequence). After removal of 7 bases from V and 5 bases from J, the junction contained 10 bases not matched to a gene. The CDR3 has 14 amino acids. The CDR3 loop is CASKSLALEETQYF. As DNA, the CDR3 is TGTGCCAGCAAATCACTAGCGTTAGAGGAGACCCAGTACTTC.

Only a few counts were recorded for this clonotype. This rearrangement joins TRBV20-1 to TRBJ2-7, with D tentatively TRBD2 (5 bases). V was clipped by 4 bases and J by 3 bases, with 25 bases between them. Germline V gene lookup returns CDR1 DFQATT and CDR2 SNEGSKA (reference sequence). The CDR3 length is 17 residues. This CDR3 is CSATPTPEKSGSYEQYF. CDR3 coding DNA: TGCAGTGCTACGCCCACCCCGGAGAAGAGCGGCAGCTACGAGCAGTACTTC.

The chain couples TRBV6-4 to TRBJ1-2; 7 positions agree with TRBD1. V lost 1 base and J lost 4; bases outside the gene matches: 9. The CDR3 runs 16 residues. From germline, CDR1 is MRHNA and CDR2 SNTAGT. The CDR3 nucleotides read TGTGCCAGCAGTGACTACCCGGGACAGCGTTCCTATGGCTACACCTTC. Amino acid sequence: CASSDYPGQRSYGYTF.

V usage is TRBV28 and J usage is TRBJ2-7; D is perhaps TRBD1 (5 bases). Per germline, CDR1 MDHEN and CDR2 SYDVKM. There are 16 residues in the CDR3. The ends were cut back, 4 bases at V and 1 base at J, with 17 bases in the middle. CDR3 coding DNA: TGTGCCAGCAGTTGGTCAGGGTTTGGATTTTCCTACGAGCAGTACTTC. Protein product: CASSWSGFGFSYEQYF.

This clonotype appeared a few times. This chain links TRBV7-3 with TRBJ1-6, with TRBD1 matching 7 bases. The trim removed 4 bases at V and 8 bases at J, leaving 5 bases unmatched. The length of the CDR3 is 14 residues. Germline values: CDR1 SGHTA, CDR2 FQGTGA. The CDR3 coding sequence is TGTGCCAGCAGCTCGACAGGGTACGATTCACCCCTCCACTTT. Translation: CASSSTGYDSPLHF.